This entry is about one T cell receptor (beta chain). There is no known antigen for this receptor. Per-base quality was not reported, and no clone a single base away is much larger than it. The data belong to a study of blood T cells in healthy people across ages (dated by TCRdb to between 2015 and 2017). With regard to the full study: In model experiments, roughly one uniquely barcoded TCR beta cDNA molecule per two T cells was captured by template switching. The study analyzed two additional independent replicas of 1 million unique cDNA reads from the same blood draw for two donors, one aged 18 to 30 and one aged 80 or older. Age-related changes in TCR beta repertoire diversity were measured in the study by deep sequencing normalized with unique cDNA molecular identifiers. Four age groups were formed from the donors: young (average about 17 years), middle-aged (just under 40), aged (around 62) and long-lived (approximately 80). To avoid experimental bias, donors of different ages were spread randomly across the sequencing lanes. Summary of the overall study and its limitations: Bulk unsorted PBMC profiling prevented conclusive comparison of naive and antigen-experienced compartments. Estimates of total diversity from one million sequenced T cells were regarded as lower bounds and underestimates. As age increased, observed TCR beta diversity per million T cells dropped in a roughly linear way, and a significant reduction was already evident by age about 40. A strong correlation was found between observed TCR beta diversity and the percentage of naive T cells measured by flow cytometry. Because the CMV infection status of the donors was unknown, age-related changes in expanded clonotypes may potentially have been confounded. Compared with the aged group, the long-lived group had more naive CD4+ T cells, fewer expanded clones and increased TCR diversity, a pattern suggesting age selection.

Library method: 5' RACE. Sequencing used an Illumina HiSeq 2500. A second PCR of about 6 to 12 cycles was run with a J-beta primer mix and a sample-barcoded 5' primer. A unique molecular identifier was introduced onto each TCR beta cDNA molecule by a template-switch 5' adaptor carrying 12 random nucleotides. At least 2.5 million CDR3-containing paired-end reads were obtained from each sample. First-strand cDNA synthesis was performed from all RNA using the Mint cDNA synthesis kit, with priming by a TRBC-specific oligonucleotide. All cDNA was treated with uracil-DNA glycosylase and then went through a first 18-cycle PCR with the universal primers M1SS and BC2_uni_R. In the authors' own workflow: Normalization of each sample was performed by random selection of 1 million high-quality reads, each carrying a distinct molecular identifier. Reads sharing molecular identifiers were discarded rather than binned into consensus sequences. MiTCR, set to a Q25 quality threshold and the strictest error-elimination algorithm, was used for CDR3 identification, clonotype clustering and error correction. A nonparametric unseen species model using Euler transformation provided a lower-bound estimate of total TCR beta diversity. Using fastp at Q25 and MiXCR, TCRdb reprocessed the public reads and kept productive beta chains. When rows share a CDR3 protein, they turn into one entry using the most common DNA and genes. Clone size and V and J calls follow TCRdb, not the original study. The sample contains around 1,700,000 distinct CDR3 sequences, 28% of them found a single time. 6.5% to 8.5% of the sample is in the top ten clones.

The donors were 40 or so Caucasian individuals from Russia, aged roughly 6 to 100 years, who were systemically healthy. Each donor gave around 9.5 milliliters of peripheral blood, collected into EDTA-treated Vacutainer tubes. Ficoll-Paque density-gradient centrifugation was used to isolate PBMCs, with at least 6.5 million obtained per sample. Total RNA, at least 5 micrograms per sample, was extracted from PBMCs with Trizol reagent. For every donor, flow cytometry on a PBMC aliquot measured the percentage of naive CD45RAhigh/CD27high T cells. V is shortened by 3 bases, J by 6 bases, and the region joining them spans 12 bases. From a lookup of the germline V gene, CDR1 and CDR2 are SNHLY and FYNNEI. The CDR3 goes from the cysteine to the phenylalanine over 14 residues. Only the CDR3 portion is preserved as DNA: 42 bases, with reading frame beginning at the first base.

Recombination linked TRBV2 to TRBJ1-5; the best D guess is TRBD1, with 5 bases matching. The sample consisted of blood. The sequence derives from a woman aged 25 to 45 in good health. This receptor has the CDR3 CASSEEGRGQPQHF. The nucleotides are TGTGCCAGCAGTGAGGAAGGGAGGGGTCAGCCCCAGCATTTT.